These T cell receptor beta chains were read from a single sample in a study of T cells in Graves' hyperthyroidism and ophthalmopathy. MiXCR, run by TCRdb on the multiplex PCR reads, gives a single entry per CDR3 protein. The table includes roughly 380,000 distinct CDR3 sequences, 13% detected once. The sequenced sample consisted of blood. These receptors all stem from a man aged 30-40 years with Graves' hyperthyroidism that later progressed to Graves' ophthalmopathy. The CDR3 runs from the conserved cysteine through the conserved F or W. The D gene is left open where the match is weak. Clone size is not always given. Where it is, it says once, few, many or a class for expanded clones.

TRBD1	few	TRBJ1-1	TRBV4-1	TGCGCCAGCTCGAGGACAGGGTACACTGAAGCTTTCTTT	CASSRTGYTEAFF
TRBD2	.	TRBJ2-1	TRBV4-1	TGCGCCAGCAGGCCGGGACCCCCGGGAGGGGAGCAGTTCTTC	CASRPGPPGGEQFF
.	.	TRBJ2-6	TRBV9	TGTGCCAGCAGCGCTAAAAAAGGACCTTTTCCCACTGGGGCCAACGTCCTGACTTTC	CASSAKKGPFPTGANVLTF
.	many	TRBJ2-3	TRBV29-1	TGCAGCGTCCGGTATGGCAGGGAGACAGATACGCAGTATTTT	CSVRYGRETDTQYF
TRBD1	many	TRBJ1-1	TRBV5-1	TGCGCCAGCAGCCCGGACAGGGTGAACACTGAAGCTTTCTTT	CASSPDRVNTEAFF
TRBD2	.	TRBJ2-7	TRBV16	TGTGCCAGCAGCCCCCCCGGGGGGGAACGTGAGCAGTACTTC	CASSPPGGEREQYF
.	many	TRBJ2-3	TRBV7-8	TGTGCCAGCAGCTCCTCCGGGACCCCCCCGGGAACAGATACGCAGTATTTT	CASSSSGTPPGTDTQYF
TRBD2	few	TRBJ2-1	TRBV6-1	TGTGCCAGCAGTCCTAGCGGGGAGGATGAGCAGTTCTTC	CASSPSGEDEQFF
TRBD1	many	TRBJ2-5	TRBV7-3	TGTGCCAGCAGCGTGGGACAGGGTTGGCAAGAGACCCAGTACTTC	CASSVGQGWQETQYF
.	few	TRBJ2-6	TRBV11-2	TGTGCCAGCAGCTTAGATCGAGTCTCTGGGGCCAACGTCCTGACTTTC	CASSLDRVSGANVLTF
.	.	TRBJ1-5	TRBV5-5	TGTGCCAGCAGCTTGGGGCCGGAGTATAGCAATCAGCCCCAGCATTTT	CASSLGPEYSNQPQHF
TRBD1	.	TRBJ1-5	TRBV10-2	TGCGCCAGCAGTGCGGGGCTCCAGGGGGGTCAGCCCCAGCATTTT	CASSAGLQGGQPQHF